This T cell receptor (beta chain) stems from a study of spatial heterogeneity in lung cancer. As for the study in general: Compared with alpha-chain sequences, beta-chain sequences were consistently detected in greater numbers.

The sample's time point: blood at routine non-recurrence follow-up after resection. CDR1 and CDR2 from the germline V gene are SQVTM and ANQGSEA. The V end lost 2 bases, the J end lost 9 bases, and 14 bases lay between the germline ends. The CDR3 spans 13 residues. MiXCR was run by TCRdb on the 5' RACE reads, yielding one entry per CDR3 protein. The sample includes around 100,000 distinct CDR3 sequences, less than 14% of them seen just once. This clonotype was recorded a few times. Material: PBMCs, obtained at follow-up. This receptor was identified in a female donor with early-stage non-small cell lung cancer. The genes are TRBV29-1 and TRBJ1-5; D is unclear. In DNA form, the CDR3 reads TGCAGCGTTGAAACACTAGCAAAAGGGCCCCAGCATTTT. It codes for CSVETLAKGPQHF.